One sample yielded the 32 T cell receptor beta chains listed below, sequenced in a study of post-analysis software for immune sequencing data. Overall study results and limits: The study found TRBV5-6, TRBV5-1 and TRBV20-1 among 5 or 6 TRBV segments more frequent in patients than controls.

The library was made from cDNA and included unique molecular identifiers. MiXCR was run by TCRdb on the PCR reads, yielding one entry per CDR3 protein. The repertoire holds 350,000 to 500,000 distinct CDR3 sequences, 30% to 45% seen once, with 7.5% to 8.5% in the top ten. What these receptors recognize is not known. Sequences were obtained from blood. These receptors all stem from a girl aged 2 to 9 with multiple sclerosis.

CDR3 in amino acids: CASSLYRVGTNEKLFF. CDR3 nucleotide sequence: TGTGCCAGCAGCCTGTACAGGGTTGGAACTAATGAAAAACTGTTTTTT. This rearrangement joins TRBV5-8 to TRBJ1-4; the D gene is possibly TRBD1 (6 bases). In germline, CDR1 is SGHTS, CDR2 YDEGEE. The CDR3 covers 16 residues. V lost 4 bases and J 1 base, leaving 14 bases between the germline ends. The full variable domain, rest sourced from reference TRBV5-8 and TRBJ1-4, is EAGVTQSPTHLIKTRGQQATLRCSPISGHTSVYWYQQALGLGLQFLLWYDEGEERNRGNFPPRFSGRQFPNYSSELNVNALELEDSALYLCASSLYRVGTNEKLFFGSGTQLSVL.

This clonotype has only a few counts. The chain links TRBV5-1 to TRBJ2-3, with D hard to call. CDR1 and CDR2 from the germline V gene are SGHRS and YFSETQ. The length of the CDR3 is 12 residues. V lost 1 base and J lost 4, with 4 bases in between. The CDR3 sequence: CASSLSSDTQYF. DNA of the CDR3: TGCGCCAGCAGCTTGTCCTCAGATACGCAGTATTTT.

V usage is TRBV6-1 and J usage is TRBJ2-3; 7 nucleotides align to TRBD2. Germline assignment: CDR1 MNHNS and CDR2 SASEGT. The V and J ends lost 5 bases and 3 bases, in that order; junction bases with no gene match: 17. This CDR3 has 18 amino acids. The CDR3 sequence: CASSPRSSSGLLTDTQYF. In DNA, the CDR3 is TGTGCCAGCAGTCCTCGGTCGTCTAGCGGTCTTCTAACAGATACGCAGTATTTT.

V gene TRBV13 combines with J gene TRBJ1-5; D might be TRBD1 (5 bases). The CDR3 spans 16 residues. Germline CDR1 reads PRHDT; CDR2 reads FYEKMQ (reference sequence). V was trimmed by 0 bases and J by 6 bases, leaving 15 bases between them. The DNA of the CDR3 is TGTGCCAGCAGCTTAGGCTCAGGGTACCCTCCTCAGCCCCAGCATTTT. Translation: CASSLGSGYPPQPQHF.

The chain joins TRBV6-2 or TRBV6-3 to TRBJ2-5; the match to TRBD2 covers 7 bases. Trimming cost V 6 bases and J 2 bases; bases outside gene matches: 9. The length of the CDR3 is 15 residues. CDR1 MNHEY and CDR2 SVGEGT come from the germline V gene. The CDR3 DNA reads TGTGCCAGCAGCCTCCTAGCGGACTCGCAAGAGACCCAGTACTTC. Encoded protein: CASSLLADSQETQYF.

The CDR3 DNA reads as TGTGCCAGCAGCTTATATTGGGGGGGACCACAAGAGACCCAGTACTTC. Protein sequence: CASSLYWGGPQETQYF. The chain combines TRBV7-8 with TRBJ2-4; 7 nucleotides agree with TRBD2. The J call may be in error: the DNA end matches TRBJ2-5 better. Germline assignment: CDR1 SGHVS and CDR2 FQNEAQ. The CDR3 has 16 residues.

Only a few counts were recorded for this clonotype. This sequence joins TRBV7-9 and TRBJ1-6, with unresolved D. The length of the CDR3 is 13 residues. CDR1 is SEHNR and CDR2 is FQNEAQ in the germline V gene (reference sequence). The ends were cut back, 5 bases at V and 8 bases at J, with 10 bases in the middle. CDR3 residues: CASSPPGDSPLHF. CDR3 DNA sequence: TGTGCCAGCAGCCCCCCCGGGGATTCACCCCTCCACTTT.

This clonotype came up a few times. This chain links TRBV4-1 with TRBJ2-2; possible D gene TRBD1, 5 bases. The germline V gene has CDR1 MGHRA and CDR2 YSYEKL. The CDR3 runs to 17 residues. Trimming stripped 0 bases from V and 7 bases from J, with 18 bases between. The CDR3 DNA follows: TGCGCCAGCAGCCAAGATAGGTCAGGGTTTCGGATCGGGGAGCTGTTTTTT. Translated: CASSQDRSGFRIGELFF.

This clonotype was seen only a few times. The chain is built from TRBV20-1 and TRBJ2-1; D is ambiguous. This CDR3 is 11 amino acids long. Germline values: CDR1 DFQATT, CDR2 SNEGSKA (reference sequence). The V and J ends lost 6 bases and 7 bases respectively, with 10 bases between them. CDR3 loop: CSALSLNEQFF. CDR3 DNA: TGCAGTGCCCTCAGTTTAAATGAGCAGTTCTTC.

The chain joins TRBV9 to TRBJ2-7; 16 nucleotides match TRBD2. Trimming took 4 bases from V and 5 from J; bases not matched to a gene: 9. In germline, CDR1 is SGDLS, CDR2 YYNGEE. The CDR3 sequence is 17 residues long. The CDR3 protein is CASSRSGTSGGGHEQYF. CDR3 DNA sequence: TGTGCCAGCAGCAGGTCCGGGACTAGCGGGGGGGGCCACGAGCAGTACTTC. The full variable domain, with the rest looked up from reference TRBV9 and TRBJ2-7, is DSGVTQTPKHLITATGQRVTLRCSPRSGDLSVYWYQQSLDQGLQFLIQYYNGEERAKGNILERFSAQQFPDLHSELNLSSLELGDSALYFCASSRSGTSGGGHEQYFGPGTRLTVT.

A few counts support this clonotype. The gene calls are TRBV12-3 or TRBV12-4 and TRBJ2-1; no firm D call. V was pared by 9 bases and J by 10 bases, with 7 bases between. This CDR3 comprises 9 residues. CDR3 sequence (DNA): TGTGCCAGATTCTCGGAGCAGTTCTTC. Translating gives CARFSEQFF.

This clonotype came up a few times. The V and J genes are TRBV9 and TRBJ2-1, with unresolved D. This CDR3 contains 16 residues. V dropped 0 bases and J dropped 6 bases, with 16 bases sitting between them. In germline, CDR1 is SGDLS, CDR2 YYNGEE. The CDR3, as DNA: TGTGCCAGCAGCGTAGAGGGCCGCCACCCACTCAATGAGCAGTTCTTC. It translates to CASSVEGRHPLNEQFF. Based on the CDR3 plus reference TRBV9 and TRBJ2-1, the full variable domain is DSGVTQTPKHLITATGQRVTLRCSPRSGDLSVYWYQQSLDQGLQFLIQYYNGEERAKGNILERFSAQQFPDLHSELNLSSLELGDSALYFCASSVEGRHPLNEQFFGPGTRLTVL.

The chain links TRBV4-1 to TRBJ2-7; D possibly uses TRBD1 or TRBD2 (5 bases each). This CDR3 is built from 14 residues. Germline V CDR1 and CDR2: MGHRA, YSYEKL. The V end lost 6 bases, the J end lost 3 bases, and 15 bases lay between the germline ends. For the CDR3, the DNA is TGCGCCAGCAGGTCCGGGACCCCCAACTACGAGCAGTACTTC. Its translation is CASRSGTPNYEQYF.

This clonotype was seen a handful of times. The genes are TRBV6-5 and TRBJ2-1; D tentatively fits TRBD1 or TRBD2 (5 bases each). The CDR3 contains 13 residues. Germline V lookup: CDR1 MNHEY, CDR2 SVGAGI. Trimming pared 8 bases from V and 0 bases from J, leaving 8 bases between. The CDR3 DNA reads TGTGCCAGCTGGGGGAGCTCCTACAATGAGCAGTTCTTC. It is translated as CASWGSSYNEQFF.

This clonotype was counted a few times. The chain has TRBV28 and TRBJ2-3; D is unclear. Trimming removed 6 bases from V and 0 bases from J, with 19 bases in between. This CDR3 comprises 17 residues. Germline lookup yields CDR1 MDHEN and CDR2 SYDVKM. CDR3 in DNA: TGTGCCAGCAGCCCTGCGACGGTCGCGCCTAGCACAGATACGCAGTATTTT. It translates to CASSPATVAPSTDTQYF.

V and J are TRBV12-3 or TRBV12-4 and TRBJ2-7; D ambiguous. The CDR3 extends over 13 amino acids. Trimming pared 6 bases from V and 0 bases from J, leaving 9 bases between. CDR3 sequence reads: CASRPLSSYEQYF. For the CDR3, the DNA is TGTGCCAGCAGACCTCTATCCTCCTACGAGCAGTACTTC.

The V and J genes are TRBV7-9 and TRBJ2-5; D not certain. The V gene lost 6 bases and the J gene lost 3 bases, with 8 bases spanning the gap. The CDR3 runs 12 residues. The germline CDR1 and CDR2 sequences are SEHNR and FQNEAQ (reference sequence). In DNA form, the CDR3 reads TGTGCCAGCAGGAGAGGTGAAGAGACCCAGTACTTC. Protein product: CASRRGEETQYF.

CDR3 protein: CASSNAGVAGGYTDTQYF. CDR3 nucleotides: TGCGCCAGCAGCAACGCCGGGGTAGCGGGGGGCTACACAGATACGCAGTATTTT. The chain recombines TRBV5-1 with TRBJ2-3; 10 positions agree with TRBD2. This CDR3 is 18 amino acids long. Trimming removed 4 bases from V and 2 bases from J; junction bases left unmatched: 13. CDR1 and CDR2 from the germline V gene are SGHRS and YFSETQ.

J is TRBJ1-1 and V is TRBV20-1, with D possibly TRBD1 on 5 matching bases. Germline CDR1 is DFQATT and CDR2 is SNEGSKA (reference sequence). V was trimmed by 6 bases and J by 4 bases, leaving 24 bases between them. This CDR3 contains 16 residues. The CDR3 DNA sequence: TGCAGTGCCACCCTACGAGGGGCAGGGTTTCTCACTGAAGCTTTCTTT. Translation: CSATLRGAGFLTEAFF.

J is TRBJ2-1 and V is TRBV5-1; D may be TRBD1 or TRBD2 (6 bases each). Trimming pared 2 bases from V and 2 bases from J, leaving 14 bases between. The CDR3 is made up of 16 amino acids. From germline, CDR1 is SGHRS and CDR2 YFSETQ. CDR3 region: CASSLGGTTAYNEQFF. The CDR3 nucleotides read TGCGCCAGCAGCTTAGGAGGGACAACGGCCTACAATGAGCAGTTCTTC.

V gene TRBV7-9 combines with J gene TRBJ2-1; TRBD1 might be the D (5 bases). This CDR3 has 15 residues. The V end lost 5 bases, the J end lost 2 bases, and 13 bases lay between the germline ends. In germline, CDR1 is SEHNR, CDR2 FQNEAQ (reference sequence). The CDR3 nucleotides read TGTGCCAGCAGCCGCGCAGGGATAGCCTACAATGAGCAGTTCTTC. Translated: CASSRAGIAYNEQFF.

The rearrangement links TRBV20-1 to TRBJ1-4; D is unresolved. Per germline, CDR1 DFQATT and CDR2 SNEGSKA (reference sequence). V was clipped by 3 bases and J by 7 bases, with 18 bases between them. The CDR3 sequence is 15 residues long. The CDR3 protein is CSARVGRYWGEKLFF. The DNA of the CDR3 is TGCAGTGCTAGGGTTGGCCGGTATTGGGGTGAAAAACTGTTTTTT.

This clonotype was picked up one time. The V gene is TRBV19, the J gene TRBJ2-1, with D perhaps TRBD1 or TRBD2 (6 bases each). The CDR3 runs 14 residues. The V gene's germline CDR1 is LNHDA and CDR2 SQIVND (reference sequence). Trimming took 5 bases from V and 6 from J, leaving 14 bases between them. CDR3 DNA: TGTGCCAGTAGTGTTGCCGGGGGCACCAATGAGCAGTTCTTC. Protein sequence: CASSVAGGTNEQFF.

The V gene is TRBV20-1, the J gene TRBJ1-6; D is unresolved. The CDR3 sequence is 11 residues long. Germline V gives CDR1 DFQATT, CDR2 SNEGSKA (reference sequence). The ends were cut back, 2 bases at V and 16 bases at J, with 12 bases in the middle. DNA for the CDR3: TGCAGTGCTAGACCCCATGCCACGCTCCACTTT. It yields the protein CSARPHATLHF.

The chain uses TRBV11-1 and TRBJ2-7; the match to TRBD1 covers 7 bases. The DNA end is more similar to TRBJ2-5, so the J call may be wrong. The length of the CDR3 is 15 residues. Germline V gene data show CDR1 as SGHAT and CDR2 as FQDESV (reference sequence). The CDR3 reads CASSLEGAWSETQYF. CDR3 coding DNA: TGTGCCAGCAGCTTAGAGGGGGCATGGTCGGAGACCCAGTACTTC.

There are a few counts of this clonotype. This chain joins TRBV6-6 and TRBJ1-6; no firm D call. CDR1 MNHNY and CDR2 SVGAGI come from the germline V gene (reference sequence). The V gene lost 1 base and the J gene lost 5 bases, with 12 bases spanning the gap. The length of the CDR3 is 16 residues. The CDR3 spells CASSYWTHGHNSPLHF. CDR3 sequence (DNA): TGTGCCAGCAGTTACTGGACCCACGGGCATAATTCACCCCTCCACTTT.

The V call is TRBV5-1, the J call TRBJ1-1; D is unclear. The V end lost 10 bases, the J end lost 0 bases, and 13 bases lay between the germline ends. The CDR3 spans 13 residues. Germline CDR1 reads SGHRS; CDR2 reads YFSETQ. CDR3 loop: CAAREGLNTEAFF. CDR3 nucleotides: TGCGCCGCAAGGGAGGGTCTGAACACTGAAGCTTTCTTT.

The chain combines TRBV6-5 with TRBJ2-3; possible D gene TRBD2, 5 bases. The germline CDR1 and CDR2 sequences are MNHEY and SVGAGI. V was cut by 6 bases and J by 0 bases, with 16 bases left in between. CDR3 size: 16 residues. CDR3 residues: CASRRTTRYSTDTQYF. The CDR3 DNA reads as TGTGCCAGCAGGAGGACCACTAGATATAGCACAGATACGCAGTATTTT.

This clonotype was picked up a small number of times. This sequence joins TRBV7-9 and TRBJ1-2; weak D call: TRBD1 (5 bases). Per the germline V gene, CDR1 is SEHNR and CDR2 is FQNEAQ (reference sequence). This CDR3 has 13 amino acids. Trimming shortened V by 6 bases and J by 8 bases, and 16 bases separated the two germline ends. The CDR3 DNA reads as TGTGCCAGCAGACGCCAAGTGGGGGGGGGCTACACCTTC. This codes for CASRRQVGGGYTF.

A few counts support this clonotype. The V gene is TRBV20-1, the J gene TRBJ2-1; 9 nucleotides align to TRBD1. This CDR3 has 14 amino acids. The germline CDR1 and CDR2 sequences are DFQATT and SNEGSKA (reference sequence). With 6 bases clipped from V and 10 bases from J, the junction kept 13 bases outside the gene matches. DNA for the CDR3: TGCAGTGCCACAGTCCCGGGACAGGGACACGAGCAGTTCTTC. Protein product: CSATVPGQGHEQFF.

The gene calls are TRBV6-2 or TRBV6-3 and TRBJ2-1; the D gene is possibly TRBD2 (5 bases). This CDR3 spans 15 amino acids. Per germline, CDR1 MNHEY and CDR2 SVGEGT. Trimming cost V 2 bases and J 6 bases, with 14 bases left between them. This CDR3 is CASSYTRGSGNEQFF. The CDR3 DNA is TGTGCCAGCAGTTACACTCGAGGGAGCGGCAATGAGCAGTTCTTC.

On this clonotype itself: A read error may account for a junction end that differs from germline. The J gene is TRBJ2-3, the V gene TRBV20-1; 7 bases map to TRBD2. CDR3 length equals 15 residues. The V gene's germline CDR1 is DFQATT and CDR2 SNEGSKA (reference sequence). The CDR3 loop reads CSTSPGTTRRGTQYF. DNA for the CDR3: TGCAGTACTAGCCCCGGGACTACCAGGAGGGGCACGCAGTATTTT.